What follows are 29 T cell receptor beta chains derived from one specimen sequenced in a study of post-analysis software for immune sequencing data. Study-level findings and limits: About five TRBV segments were more frequent in patients than controls; TRBV5-6, TRBV5-1 and TRBV20-1 belonged to this group.

cDNA libraries for TCR beta contained unique molecular identifiers. One entry per CDR3 protein, called by TCRdb with MiXCR from the PCR reads. This table has roughly 800,000 distinct CDR3 sequences, around 46% appearing once. Their cognate antigens are unknown. Material for sequencing was blood. Receptors originate from a girl between 10 and 17 years old with multiple sclerosis.

The rearrangement joins TRBV2 to TRBJ2-1; perhaps TRBD2 as D (5 bases). CDR1 SNHLY and CDR2 FYNNEI come from the germline V gene. This CDR3 spans 13 amino acids. V was clipped by 4 bases and J by 9 bases, with 13 bases between them. CDR3: CASSGNGVVEQFF. CDR3 nucleotides: TGTGCCAGCAGTGGGAACGGGGTTGTTGAGCAGTTCTTC.

This chain links TRBV28 with TRBJ2-1; TRBD1 matches at 10 bases. From germline, CDR1 is MDHEN and CDR2 SYDVKM. The junction had 6 bases not matched to a gene; V was cut back by 2 bases and J by 2 bases. This CDR3 comprises 17 residues. The CDR3 bases are TGTGCCAGCAGTTTAATAACGACAGGGGGCCCCTACAATGAGCAGTTCTTC. As protein: CASSLITTGGPYNEQFF.

For the CDR3, the DNA is TGTGCCAGCAGCTTAGCTGGACAGGCCACCTTC. Amino acid sequence: CASSLAGQATF. The chain joins TRBV7-9 to TRBJ1-2, with 7 bases identical to TRBD1. Looked up from germline, CDR1 is SEHNR and CDR2 is FQNEAQ (reference sequence). This CDR3 is 11 amino acids long. V was clipped by 0 bases and J by 13 bases; unmatched bases: 2. The full variable domain, its missing parts supplied by reference TRBV7-9 and TRBJ1-2, is DTGVSQNPRHKITKRGQNVTFRCDPISEHNRLYWYRQTLGQGPEFLTYFQNEAQLEKSRLLSDRFSAERPKGSFSTLEIQRTEQGDSAMYLCASSLAGQATFGSGTRLTVV.

This clonotype has only a few counts. The chain combines TRBV6-2 or TRBV6-3 with TRBJ2-3, with D unresolved. V shed 10 bases and J shed 7 bases, with 9 bases lying between them. Germline lookup yields CDR1 MNHEY and CDR2 SVGEGT. This CDR3 contains 10 residues. CDR3 loop: CATGSNTQYF. DNA for the CDR3: TGTGCCACCGGGTCGAATACGCAGTATTTT.

This chain links TRBV12-3 or TRBV12-4 with TRBJ2-4; a possible D gene is TRBD1 (5 bases). CDR3 size: 17 residues. V dropped 0 bases and J dropped 1 base, with 13 bases sitting between them. The CDR3 DNA follows: TGTGCCAGCAGTTTAGCGCATCAGGGTGGGGCCAAAAACATTCAGTACTTC. This encodes CASSLAHQGGAKNIQYF.

In its sample, this clonotype was seen a few times. This sequence joins TRBV7-2 and TRBJ1-1; 8 nucleotides align to TRBD1. This CDR3 has 16 amino acids. Germline loops: CDR1 SGHTA, CDR2 FQGNSA. With 1 base clipped from V and 3 bases from J, the junction kept 7 bases outside the gene matches. CDR3 DNA sequence: TGTGCCAGCAGCTTAGGGGACAGGTTTTCCGACACTGAAGCTTTCTTT. Translation gives CASSLGDRFSDTEAFF.

As concerns this clonotype: Germline and junction disagree at one end, which may indicate a read error. This chain links TRBV13 with TRBJ1-1; D is unresolved. Per germline, CDR1 PRHDT and CDR2 FYEKMQ (reference sequence). The CDR3 covers 15 residues. Written as DNA, the CDR3 is TGTGCCAGCAGCTTAGTCGGCGGAGAAAACACTAAAGCTTTCTTT. Its translation: CASSLVGGENTKAFF.

The gene calls are TRBV12-3 or TRBV12-4 and TRBJ2-7; the match to TRBD2 covers 10 bases. The J call is uncertain, as TRBJ2-5 better fits the DNA end. CDR3 size: 16 residues. CDR3 in amino acids: CASSFRSGRAGGTQYF. The CDR3 coding sequence is TGTGCCAGCAGTTTTAGGAGCGGGAGGGCCGGGGGGACCCAGTACTTC.

This chain connects TRBV14 to TRBJ1-4, with D possibly being TRBD1 (5 bases). V gave up 2 bases and J gave up 8 bases, with 15 bases separating them. This CDR3 is 15 amino acids long. From germline, CDR1 is SGHDN and CDR2 FVKESK. As DNA, the CDR3 is TGTGCCAGCAGCCAACGGGGGACCCTGAGGGAAAAACTGTTTTTT. It specifies CASSQRGTLREKLFF.

The V and J genes are TRBV6-4 and TRBJ2-1; perhaps TRBD2 as D (6 bases). CDR1 MRHNA and CDR2 SNTAGT come from the germline V gene. Trimming took off 6 bases at V and 3 bases at J, with 15 bases between the two ends. The CDR3 loop spans 15 amino acids. The CDR3 DNA follows: TGTGCCAGCAGCGAGTCCGGGACTCTCTACAATGAGCAGTTCTTC. It encodes CASSESGTLYNEQFF.

This sequence joins TRBV20-1 and TRBJ2-1; D is ambiguous. Trimming took off 6 bases at V and 5 bases at J, with 11 bases between the two ends. The CDR3 is made up of 12 amino acids. CDR1 is DFQATT and CDR2 is SNEGSKA in the germline V gene (reference sequence). CDR3 nucleotides: TGCAGTGCGGAGACTTTGGACAATGAGCAGTTCTTC. Its protein is CSAETLDNEQFF.

This clonotype was detected only a few times. This sequence joins TRBV27 and TRBJ1-5, with TRBD1 as a possible D gene (6 bases). This CDR3 is 14 amino acids long. V was shortened by 6 bases and J by 6 bases, with 15 bases between the two germline ends. CDR1 is MNHEY and CDR2 is SMNVEV in the germline V gene (reference sequence). CDR3: CASSPGVSGQPQHF. The CDR3, as DNA: TGTGCCAGCAGCCCAGGGGTTTCTGGTCAGCCCCAGCATTTT.

J is TRBJ1-2 and V is TRBV25-1; D is ambiguous. This CDR3 is 17 amino acids long. Trimming shortened V by 5 bases and J by 2 bases, and 21 bases separated the two germline ends. Germline V gives CDR1 MGHDK, CDR2 SYGVNS. The CDR3 protein is CASSTSLLGRGNYGYTF. The DNA for the CDR3 is TGTGCCAGCAGTACTTCCCTGCTCGGGCGGGGAAACTATGGCTACACCTTC.

The rearrangement links TRBV5-1 to TRBJ2-1; 12 bases fit TRBD2. Germline V gene data show CDR1 as SGHRS and CDR2 as YFSETQ. The CDR3 contains 16 residues. V shed 5 bases, J shed 7 bases, and the junction held 10 bases outside the gene matches. The CDR3 coding sequence is TGCGCCAGCAGACTAGCGGGAGGAATTGTAGCTAATGAGCAGTTCTTC. This encodes CASRLAGGIVANEQFF.

The V and J genes are TRBV28 and TRBJ2-5; D is possibly TRBD2 (6 bases). The V gene's germline CDR1 is MDHEN and CDR2 SYDVKM. V lost 3 bases and J lost 5, with 13 bases in between. There are 14 residues in the CDR3. Here the CDR3 reads CASSFDGSGETQYF. The CDR3 DNA is TGTGCCAGCAGTTTTGACGGGAGTGGCGAGACCCAGTACTTC.

The chain links TRBV20-1 to TRBJ2-7, with 10 bases matching TRBD1. The germline V gene encodes CDR1 DFQATT and CDR2 SNEGSKA (reference sequence). The CDR3 covers 15 residues. J lost 5 bases, V lost 1 base, and 8 bases had no gene match. This chain's CDR3 is CSARGRDRGWNEQYF. As DNA, the CDR3 is TGCAGTGCTAGAGGCCGGGACAGGGGCTGGAACGAGCAGTACTTC.

The chain uses TRBV20-1 and TRBJ2-7; 10 bases agree with TRBD2. The DNA matches TRBJ2-5 better at its end, which makes the J call doubtful. Germline loops: CDR1 DFQATT, CDR2 SNEGSKA (reference sequence). The CDR3 is 15 residues long. The CDR3 spells CSAGLAADPRETQYF. The CDR3 region has the DNA TGCAGTGCCGGACTAGCGGCAGACCCTAGGGAGACCCAGTACTTC.

There are a few counts of this clonotype. The chain carries TRBV20-1 and TRBJ2-7, with 9 bases lining up with TRBD2. CDR1 and CDR2 (germline): DFQATT, SNEGSKA (reference sequence). The CDR3 has 13 amino acids. Trimming cost V 6 bases and J 2 bases; bases outside gene matches: 5. Here the CDR3 DNA reads TGCAGTGCAAGGACTAGCGTAACCTACGAGCAGTACTTC. Translation: CSARTSVTYEQYF.

The sample holds a few counts of this clonotype. This chain joins TRBV10-2 and TRBJ2-5; 11 bases align to TRBD1. The CDR3 is 16 residues long. Trimming removed 2 bases from V and 0 bases from J; junction bases left unmatched: 2. The germline CDR1 and CDR2 sequences are WSHSY and SAAADI. The CDR3 coding sequence is TGCGCCAGCAGTGAGGGGACAGGGGGGGACCAAGAGACCCAGTACTTC. It is translated as CASSEGTGGDQETQYF.

Of note for this clonotype: At one end, the junction sequence differs from germline, possibly due to a read error. This chain links TRBV24-1 with TRBJ2-1, with 12 bases matching TRBD2. This CDR3 has 18 amino acids. Germline loops: CDR1 KGHDR, CDR2 SFDVKD. CDR3 sequence: CATSDLQTSGSSHNEQFF. DNA of the CDR3: TGTGCCACCAGTGATTTGCAGACTAGCGGGAGCTCCCACAATGAGCAGTTCTTC.

The chain carries TRBV5-1 and TRBJ1-5; maybe TRBD1 (5 bases). The germline V gene has CDR1 SGHRS and CDR2 YFSETQ. Trimming stripped 0 bases from V and 7 bases from J, with 11 bases between. The length of the CDR3 is 14 residues. The CDR3 loop reads CASSLAPGEQPQHF. For the CDR3, the DNA is TGCGCCAGCAGCTTGGCCCCGGGGGAGCAGCCCCAGCATTTT.

This clonotype was observed a few times. This chain links TRBV28 with TRBJ2-1; TRBD2 agrees at 9 bases. This CDR3 region has 15 residues. Per the germline V gene, CDR1 is MDHEN and CDR2 is SYDVKM. The junction had 7 bases not matched to a gene; V was cut back by 6 bases and J by 4 bases. The CDR3 is CASSPGLANYNEQFF. The CDR3 DNA is TGTGCCAGCAGCCCAGGACTAGCGAATTACAATGAGCAGTTCTTC. The full variable domain, completed using reference TRBV28 and TRBJ2-1, is DVKVTQSSRYLVKRTGEKVFLECVQDMDHENMFWYRQDPGLGLRLIYFSYDVKMKEKGDIPEGYSVSREKKERFSLILESASTNQTSMYLCASSPGLANYNEQFFGPGTRLTVL.

As concerns this clonotype: Mismatch with germline at one junction end may stem from a read error. The CDR3 here is CSVLRPSDNEQFF. DNA for the CDR3: TGCAGCGTTCTCCGGCCCTCCGACAATGAGCAGTTCTTC. The chain joins TRBV29-1 to TRBJ2-1; D is undetermined. This CDR3 is 13 amino acids long. Germline V gene sequence: CDR1 SQVTM, CDR2 ANQGSEA.

Concerning this clonotype itself: Possible read error: a much larger clone is one base away. The chain joins TRBV6-1 to TRBJ2-5; 10 bases are a match to TRBD2. This CDR3 comprises 20 residues. V dropped 7 bases and J dropped 5; count of bases not matched to a gene: 25. Per the germline V gene, CDR1 is MNHNS and CDR2 is SASEGT. CDR3 protein: CASTLIEGARLAGEHETQYF. CDR3 nucleotides: TGTGCCAGCACCCTAATTGAGGGGGCGCGGCTAGCGGGAGAACATGAGACCCAGTACTTC.

J is TRBJ1-5 and V is TRBV5-6, with unresolved D. Trimming removed 4 bases at V and 3 bases at J, with 14 bases between. Germline V gene lookup returns CDR1 SGHDT and CDR2 YYEEEE. This CDR3 has 15 residues. Here the CDR3 reads CASSANPSLNQPQHF. CDR3 sequence (DNA): TGTGCCAGCAGCGCGAATCCAAGTCTCAATCAGCCCCAGCATTTT.

Details on this clonotype: Relative to the germline gene, one junction end is altered; a read error may explain this. Written as DNA, the CDR3 is TGTGCCAGCAGGCCGGGACTAGCGAACAATGAGCAGTTCTTC. As protein: CASRPGLANNEQFF. J is TRBJ2-1 and V is TRBV10-2; 10 bases are a match to TRBD2. CDR3 length: 14 residues. CDR1 and CDR2 (germline): WSHSY, SAAADI.

This clonotype occurred a few times. The chain combines TRBV15 with TRBJ1-2, with 8 bases lining up with TRBD1. The CDR3 has 13 amino acids. Germline loops: CDR1 LNHNV, CDR2 YYDKDF (reference sequence). Germline trimming cut 3 bases from V and 8 bases from J; bases unmatched to any gene: 5. CDR3 nucleotides: TGTGCCACCAGCAGTGCTGACAGGGGCGGCTACACCTTC. This gives the protein CATSSADRGGYTF.

Of note for this clonotype: One end of the junction varies from germline; a read error may be responsible. The gene calls are TRBV6-6 and TRBJ2-5, with no clear D. This CDR3 has 12 residues. Germline V gives CDR1 MNHNY, CDR2 SVGAGI (reference sequence). As DNA, the CDR3 is TGTGCCAGCAGTTACAACCAAGAGGCCCAGTACTTC. Encoded protein: CASSYNQEAQYF.

J is TRBJ2-5 and V is TRBV20-1; 10 bases are shared with TRBD1. J lost 11 bases, V lost 3 bases, and 6 bases had no gene match. Germline V lookup: CDR1 DFQATT, CDR2 SNEGSKA (reference sequence). The CDR3 contains 12 residues. The CDR3 DNA follows: TGCAGTGCTAGTGGGACAGGGGTAGAACAGTACTTC. It yields the protein CSASGTGVEQYF.